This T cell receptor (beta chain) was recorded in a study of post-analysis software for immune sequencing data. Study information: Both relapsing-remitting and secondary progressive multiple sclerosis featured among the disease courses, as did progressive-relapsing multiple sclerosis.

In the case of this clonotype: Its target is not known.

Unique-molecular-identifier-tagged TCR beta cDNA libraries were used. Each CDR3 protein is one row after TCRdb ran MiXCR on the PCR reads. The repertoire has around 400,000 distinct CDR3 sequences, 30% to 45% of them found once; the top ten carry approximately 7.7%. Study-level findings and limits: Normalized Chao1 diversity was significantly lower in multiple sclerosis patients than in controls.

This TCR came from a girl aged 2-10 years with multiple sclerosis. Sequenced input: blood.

In DNA form, the CDR3 reads TGCAGCCCCCTTCCTAGCGGGAGAAGCTCCTACAATGAGCAGTTCTTC. The encoded protein is CSPLPSGRSSYNEQFF. The chain has TRBV20-1 and TRBJ2-1; 10 bases map to TRBD2. The CDR3 totals 16 residues. CDR1 is DFQATT and CDR2 is SNEGSKA in the germline V gene (reference sequence).